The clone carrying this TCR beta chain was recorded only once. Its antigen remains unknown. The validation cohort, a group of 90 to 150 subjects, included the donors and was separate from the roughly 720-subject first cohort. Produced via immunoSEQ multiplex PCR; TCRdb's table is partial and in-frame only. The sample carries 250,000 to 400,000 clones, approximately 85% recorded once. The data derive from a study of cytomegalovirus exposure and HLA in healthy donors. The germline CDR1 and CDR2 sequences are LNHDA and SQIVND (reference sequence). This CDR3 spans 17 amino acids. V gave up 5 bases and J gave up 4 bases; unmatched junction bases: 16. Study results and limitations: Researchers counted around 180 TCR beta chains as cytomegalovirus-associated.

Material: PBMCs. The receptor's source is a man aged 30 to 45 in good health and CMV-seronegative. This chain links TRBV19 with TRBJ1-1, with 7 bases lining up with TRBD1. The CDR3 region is CASSPQVLTGSGTEAFF. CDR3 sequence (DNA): TGTGCCAGTAGTCCACAGGTTTTGACAGGGTCGGGCACTGAAGCTTTCTTT.